This is a list of T cell receptor beta chains from one sample in a study of T cells in Graves' hyperthyroidism and ophthalmopathy. In TCRdb, the multiplex PCR reads were re-called with MiXCR into one record per CDR3 protein. Counted here are about 660,000 distinct CDR3 sequences, over 40% occurring once; the ten biggest clones make up 7% to 7.5%. The specimen sequenced was peripheral blood or thyroid tissue (not recorded which). The receptors originated from an adult man with Graves' disease, either hyperthyroidism or ophthalmopathy (not recorded which). Both conserved end residues are part of each CDR3. A D gene is named only where the DNA matches it firmly. Not all rows give a size; the values are once, few, many and, for expanded clones, a class.

d_call: NA
clone_size: NA
j_call: TRBJ2-7
v_call: TRBV7-9
cdr3_nt: TGTGCCAGCAGGTCCGGGACGGGAACCTACGAGCAGTACTTC
cdr3_aa: CASRSGTGTYEQYF

d_call: NA
clone_size: many
j_call: TRBJ1-1
v_call: TRBV24-1
cdr3_nt: TGTGCCACCGTGGGGAGGTCAAACACTGAAGCTTTCTTT
cdr3_aa: CATVGRSNTEAFF

d_call: TRBD1
clone_size: medium-sized
j_call: TRBJ2-5
v_call: TRBV7-2
cdr3_nt: TGTGCCAGCAGTCGGGACAGGGCGGCGGAGACCCAGTACTTC
cdr3_aa: CASSRDRAAETQYF

d_call: NA
clone_size: NA
j_call: TRBJ1-3
v_call: TRBV7-9
cdr3_nt: TGTGCCAGCAGTCAGTCTAGCTCTGGAAACACCATATATTTT
cdr3_aa: CASSQSSSGNTIYF

d_call: NA
clone_size: NA
j_call: TRBJ1-1
v_call: TRBV5-1
cdr3_nt: TGCGCCAGCAGGTGGATAGATGAGACTGAAGCTTTCTTT
cdr3_aa: CASRWIDETEAFF

d_call: NA
clone_size: few
j_call: TRBJ1-5
v_call: TRBV7-9
cdr3_nt: TGTGCCAGCTCCTACGGGGGATATAGCAATCAGCCCCAGCATTTT
cdr3_aa: CASSYGGYSNQPQHF

d_call: TRBD1
clone_size: few
j_call: TRBJ1-5
v_call: TRBV7-8
cdr3_nt: TGTGCCAGCAGCCTACAGGGGGCGCGTCATCAGCCCCAGCATTTT
cdr3_aa: CASSLQGARHQPQHF

d_call: TRBD1
clone_size: NA
j_call: TRBJ1-5
v_call: TRBV7-9
cdr3_nt: TGTGCCAGCAGCCCGGACAGGGTGCTAGGTCAGCCCCAGCATTTT
cdr3_aa: CASSPDRVLGQPQHF

d_call: NA
clone_size: NA
j_call: TRBJ1-2
v_call: TRBV29-1
cdr3_nt: TGCAGCAGAACAGGGAAGGGCTACACCTTC
cdr3_aa: CSRTGKGYTF

d_call: TRBD1
clone_size: few
j_call: TRBJ2-7
v_call: TRBV7-9
cdr3_nt: TGTGCCAGCAGCTTAGGACAGGGTGGGGTTGCCGAGCAGTACTTC
cdr3_aa: CASSLGQGGVAEQYF

d_call: TRBD1
clone_size: NA
j_call: TRBJ1-1
v_call: TRBV15
cdr3_nt: TGTGCCACCAGCACCTTCCCTGGCGGGACAGGGGAAGCTTTCTTT
cdr3_aa: CATSTFPGGTGEAFF